These 20 T cell receptor beta chains came from one sample sequenced in a study of CD8 T cells in Susac syndrome. RNA in amounts of roughly 0.45 to 1 ug was reverse transcribed with random hexamers. TCRdb re-called the immunoSEQ multiplex PCR reads with MiXCR, one entry per CDR3 protein. Of 210,000 or so distinct CDR3 sequences in the sample, roughly 92% were seen once. Source material: CD8+ T cells from PBMCs. These receptors all stem from a human donor with multiple sclerosis.

V and J are TRBV23-1 and TRBJ1-1; D is possibly TRBD1 (5 bases). TRBV23-1 is designated an ORF whose function remains uncertain. The V end lost 2 bases, the J end lost 1 base, and 14 bases lay between the germline ends. This CDR3 has 16 amino acids. The CDR3 region is CASSQPPGTSNTEAFF. The CDR3 region has the DNA TGCGCCAGCAGTCAACCTCCCGGGACGTCGAACACTGAAGCTTTCTTT.

This rearrangement joins TRBV2 to TRBJ2-7, with TRBD1 matching 7 bases. Trimming cost V 7 bases and J 1 base; bases outside gene matches: 4. The germline gives CDR1 SNHLY, CDR2 FYNNEI. The CDR3 spans 13 residues. The CDR3 region is CASTDRVSYEQYF. The CDR3 coding sequence is TGTGCCAGCACCGACAGGGTTTCCTACGAGCAGTACTTC.

The genes are TRBV30 and TRBJ2-3, with D unresolved. Germline V gene sequence: CDR1 GTSNPN, CDR2 SVGIG (reference sequence). CDR3 length: 14 residues. V was clipped by 2 bases and J by 2 bases, with 11 bases between them. The CDR3 coding sequence is TGTGCCTGGAGTCTAACGGCAAACACAGATACGCAGTATTTT. It yields the protein CAWSLTANTDTQYF.

V is TRBV6-1 and J is TRBJ2-5, with a weak D call TRBD2 (5 bases). In germline, CDR1 is MNHNS, CDR2 SASEGT. The CDR3 is 15 amino acids. Between the trimmed V and J ends, which lost 2 bases and 5 bases, there was a span of 15 bases. DNA of the CDR3: TGTGCCAGCAGTGAAAGTAATGGGCTAGCCGAGACCCAGTACTTC. Translated, it gives CASSESNGLAETQYF.

This chain joins TRBV14 and TRBJ2-1, with 9 bases fitting TRBD2. After removal of 1 base from V and 8 bases from J, the junction contained 3 bases not matched to a gene. Germline assignment: CDR1 SGHDN and CDR2 FVKESK. The CDR3 is 14 amino acids. The CDR3 nucleotides are TGTGCCAGCAGCCAAGTTGCGGGGGGGCATGAGCAGTTCTTC. Protein sequence: CASSQVAGGHEQFF.

The chain has TRBV21-1 and TRBJ2-1; TRBD1, as called in the table, went unchecked against the DNA. TRBV21-1 is assigned pseudogene status. CDR3 length: 14 amino acids. In DNA form, the CDR3 reads TGTGCCAGCAGCACATGGACAGGGGGCGATGAGCAGTTCTTC. Encoded protein: CASSTWTGGDEQFF.

The chain couples TRBV6-5 to TRBJ2-5, with TRBD2 as a possible D gene (6 bases). The germline CDR1 and CDR2 sequences are MNHEY and SVGAGI. The CDR3 sequence is 16 residues long. Trimming left V 1 base short and J 1 base short, with 13 bases between. The CDR3 region has the DNA TGTGCCAGCAGTTACTACAATCGGGACTTCCAAGAGACCCAGTACTTC. Translation gives CASSYYNRDFQETQYF.

The chain has TRBV11-2 and TRBJ2-7; no clear D gene. The germline V gene encodes CDR1 SGHAT and CDR2 FQNNGV. The CDR3 length is 14 residues. V lost 4 bases, J lost 3 bases, and 13 bases lay in between. CDR3 in amino acids: CASSSDLVRYEQYF. DNA for the CDR3: TGTGCCAGCAGCTCCGACCTTGTCCGCTACGAGCAGTACTTC.

The chain links TRBV7-9 to TRBJ2-5, with TRBD2 identical over 8 bases. Looked up from germline, CDR1 is SEHNR and CDR2 is FQNEAQ (reference sequence). The CDR3 consists of 14 residues. V was clipped by 3 bases and J by 4 bases; unmatched bases: 4. CDR3 sequence (DNA): TGTGCCAGCAGCTTCGTCCTAGCGGGAGAGACCCAGTACTTC. It yields the protein CASSFVLAGETQYF.

V is TRBV27 and J is TRBJ2-2; 7 positions match TRBD2. The CDR3 consists of 17 residues. Germline CDR1 MNHEY, CDR2 SMNVEV (reference sequence). V lost 2 bases and J lost 0; bases outside the gene matches: 6. The CDR3 sequence is CASSLRYSGTNTGELFF. The CDR3 coding sequence is TGTGCCAGCAGTTTAAGGTACAGCGGGACGAACACCGGGGAGCTGTTTTTT.

This clonotype is a singleton in its sample. The chain combines TRBV13 with TRBJ1-5; 8 nucleotides agree with TRBD1. The V and J ends lost 4 bases and 2 bases, in that order; junction bases with no gene match: 4. This CDR3 is built from 15 residues. Germline V gene data show CDR1 as PRHDT and CDR2 as FYEKMQ (reference sequence). CDR3 in DNA: TGTGCCAGCAGCTGGGGGGGACAGGGCAATCAGCCCCAGCATTTT. Translated: CASSWGGQGNQPQHF. The entire variable domain, with the rest obtained from reference TRBV13 and TRBJ1-5, is as follows: AAGVIQSPRHLIKEKRETATLKCYPIPRHDTVYWYQQGPGQDPQFLISFYEKMQSDKGSIPDRFSAQQFSDYHSELNMSSLELGDSALYFCASSWGGQGNQPQHFGDGTRLSIL.

The V gene is TRBV2, the J gene TRBJ1-4, with TRBD1 as a possible D gene (5 bases). The CDR3 is 15 residues long. The germline gives CDR1 SNHLY, CDR2 FYNNEI. Trimming stripped 6 bases from V and 5 bases from J, with 16 bases between. CDR3 loop: CASRGDPHGNEKLFF. DNA for the CDR3: TGTGCCAGCAGGGGGGACCCGCACGGGAATGAAAAACTGTTTTTT. The complete variable domain, with remaining parts taken from reference TRBV2 and TRBJ1-4, reads EPEVTQTPSHQVTQMGQEVILRCVPISNHLYFYWYRQILGQKVEFLVSFYNNEISEKSEIFDDQFSVERPDGSNFTLKIRSTKLEDSAMYFCASRGDPHGNEKLFFGSGTQLSVL.

The chain uses TRBV5-4 and TRBJ2-7; D might be TRBD1 or TRBD2, each matching 7 bases. Germline CDR1 and CDR2: SGHNT and YYREEE (reference sequence). This CDR3 contains 13 residues. Between the trimmed V and J ends, which lost 3 bases and 3 bases, there was a span of 10 bases. CDR3 amino acids: CASSSRGGYEQYF. As DNA, the CDR3 is TGTGCCAGCAGCTCCAGGGGGGGCTACGAGCAGTACTTC.

V usage is TRBV29-1 and J usage is TRBJ1-2; TRBD1 aligns across 9 bases. The length of the CDR3 is 13 residues. Germline V gives CDR1 SQVTM, CDR2 ANQGSEA. The V and J ends lost 7 bases and 3 bases, in that order; junction bases with no gene match: 6. CDR3: CSADRGNDYGYTF. The CDR3 DNA is TGCAGCGCGGACAGGGGAAACGACTATGGCTACACCTTC.

Only one count was recorded for this clonotype. The chain carries TRBV4-3 and TRBJ1-4; D possibly corresponds to TRBD1 (5 bases). The CDR3 loop spans 18 amino acids. The ends were cut back, 4 bases at V and 0 bases at J, with 18 bases in the middle. Germline CDR1 and CDR2: LGHNA and YSLEER. The CDR3 here is CASSPLRVRGATNEKLFF. The CDR3 DNA follows: TGCGCCAGCAGCCCCCTCAGGGTGAGGGGAGCAACTAATGAAAAACTGTTTTTT.

This clonotype was observed a few times. The gene calls are TRBV13 and TRBJ2-3; TRBD2 matches 12 bases. Germline lookup yields CDR1 PRHDT and CDR2 FYEKMQ (reference sequence). The CDR3 loop spans 14 amino acids. V dropped 5 bases and J dropped 5; count of bases not matched to a gene: 2. This chain's CDR3 is CASSLGLAGDTQYF. Here the CDR3 DNA reads TGTGCCAGCAGCCTGGGACTAGCGGGAGATACGCAGTATTTT.

This chain uses TRBV4-3 with TRBJ1-1; D unresolved. Trimming removed 0 bases at V and 8 bases at J, with 13 bases between. The CDR3 consists of 14 residues. CDR1 and CDR2 (germline): LGHNA, YSLEER. CDR3 amino acids: CASSQDPAGLEAFF. CDR3 nucleotides: TGCGCCAGCAGCCAAGATCCTGCAGGACTAGAAGCTTTCTTT.

The chain is built from TRBV7-9 and TRBJ2-7; D remains ambiguous. V was trimmed by 5 bases and J by 7 bases, leaving 12 bases between them. The CDR3 consists of 12 residues. Germline V gene data show CDR1 as SEHNR and CDR2 as FQNEAQ (reference sequence). The CDR3 region has the DNA TGTGCCAGCAGCGGCATAAAAGGGGAGCAGTACTTC. The encoded protein is CASSGIKGEQYF.

As DNA, the CDR3 is TGTGCCAGCAGCGTAAACCGGGACAGGGGTTCCTTCCACGAGCAGTACTTC. This encodes CASSVNRDRGSFHEQYF. The chain links TRBV9 to TRBJ2-7, with 10 bases lining up with TRBD1. The CDR3 consists of 17 residues. Unmatched junction bases numbered 12, after V lost 1 base and J lost 5 bases. Germline V gene data show CDR1 as SGDLS and CDR2 as YYNGEE.

The chain couples TRBV13 to TRBJ1-2, with 12 nucleotides matching TRBD1. Trimming took 5 bases from V and 8 from J; bases not matched to a gene: 12. Per the germline V gene, CDR1 is PRHDT and CDR2 is FYEKMQ (reference sequence). This CDR3 is 16 amino acids long. CDR3 bases: TGTGCCAGCAGCGCAAACGAGGGGGACAGGGGGCCCGGCTACACCTTC. This sequence encodes CASSANEGDRGPGYTF.